The 5 T cell receptor beta chains below all came from one sample that was sequenced in a study of CXCR3-negative and CXCR3-positive naive CD8 T cells. These TCRs are of unknown antigen specificity. Libraries were UMI-labeled 5' RACE TRB cDNA. Reanalyzing the 5' RACE reads, TCRdb keeps one entry per CDR3 protein, without DNA. This sample's table has 50,000 to 70,000 distinct CDR3 sequences. Study observations and caveats: More hydrophobic TRB CDR3s occurred in CXCR3-positive than in CXCR3-negative naive cells.

Material: naive CXCR3+ CD8+ T cells from blood. Subset denoted: CD45RO-CCR7+CD27+CD95- naive CD8+ T cells expressing CXCR3 (TNR3+). The receptors come from a human donor in good health. Some clones in this sample may be carry-over from other donors' samples.

V gene TRBV27 combines with J gene TRBJ2-5; TCRdb's D call, TRBD2, is unchecked because there is no DNA. The CDR3 is 15 residues long. The germline V gene encodes CDR1 MNHEY and CDR2 SMNVEV (reference sequence). The CDR3: CASSSGTSDAGAQYF.

The rearrangement uses TRBV12-3 or TRBV12-4 and TRBJ1-6; as DNA is missing, the TRBD1 call by TCRdb cannot be tested. The length of the CDR3 is 16 residues. CDR3 sequence: CASSLPGRDGDSPLHF.

The rearrangement links TRBV28 to TRBJ1-1; TCRdb outputs TRBD1, but without DNA this stays unchecked. The CDR3 extends over 19 amino acids. Germline values: CDR1 MDHEN, CDR2 SYDVKM. CDR3 region: CASSGITRTGGIWNTEAFF.

The rearrangement uses TRBV4-1 and TRBJ2-5; checking the TCRdb D call of TRBD2 is not possible without DNA. The CDR3 loop spans 15 amino acids. The germline V gene encodes CDR1 MGHRA and CDR2 YSYEKL. The CDR3 is CASSQEGAFQETQYF.

This sequence joins TRBV21-1 and TRBJ2-3. TRBV21-1 is a listed pseudogene. This CDR3 region has 12 residues. This chain's CDR3 is CASSRATDTQYF.